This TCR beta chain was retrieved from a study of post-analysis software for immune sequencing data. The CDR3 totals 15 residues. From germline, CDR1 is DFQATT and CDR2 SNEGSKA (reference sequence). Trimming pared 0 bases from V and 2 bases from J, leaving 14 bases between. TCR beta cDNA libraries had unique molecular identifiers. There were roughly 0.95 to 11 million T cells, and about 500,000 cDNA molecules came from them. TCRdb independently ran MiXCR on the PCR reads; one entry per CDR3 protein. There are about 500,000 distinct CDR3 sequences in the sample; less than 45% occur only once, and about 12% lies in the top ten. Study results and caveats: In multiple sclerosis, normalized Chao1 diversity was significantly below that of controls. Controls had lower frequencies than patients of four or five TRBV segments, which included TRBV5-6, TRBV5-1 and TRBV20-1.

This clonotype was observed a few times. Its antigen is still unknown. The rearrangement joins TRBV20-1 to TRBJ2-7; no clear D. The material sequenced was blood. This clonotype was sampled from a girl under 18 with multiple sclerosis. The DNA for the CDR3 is TGCAGTGCTAGAGATCTGGGGAAGTGGACCTACGAGCAGTACTTC. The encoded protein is CSARDLGKWTYEQYF.